The 11 T cell receptor beta chains below all came from one sample that was sequenced in a study of shared clonotypes between healthy human individuals. TCRdb's table, derived via immunoSEQ multiplex PCR, lists solely in-frame clones and lacks some. This table holds about 490,000 clones, 76% found once. Sequencing was carried out using PBMCs. These receptor sequences come from a woman in her thirties or forties in good health. Some clones in this sample may be carry-over from other donors' samples.

Concerning this clone itself: It differs at one base from a far larger clone, so likely a read error. The V gene is TRBV30, the J gene TRBJ1-1; 7 bases agree with TRBD1. Germline lookup yields CDR1 GTSNPN and CDR2 SVGIG (reference sequence). With 3 bases clipped from V and 3 bases from J, the junction kept 4 bases outside the gene matches. This CDR3 is 13 amino acids long. CDR3 loop: CAWRTGQDTEAFF. The CDR3 bases are TGTGCCTGGAGGACAGGGCAGGACACTGAAGCTTTCTTT.

The chain has TRBV5-5 and TRBJ1-1; TRBD1 matches at 8 bases. This CDR3 comprises 15 residues. The junction had 7 bases not matched to a gene; V was cut back by 4 bases and J by 2 bases. From germline, CDR1 is SGHKS and CDR2 YYEKEE (reference sequence). The CDR3 nucleotides are TGTGCCAGCAGCCTCCGGGACAGGCAAAACACTGAAGCTTTCTTT. It is translated as CASSLRDRQNTEAFF.

V usage is TRBV29-1 and J usage is TRBJ1-1; 7 bases line up with TRBD1. Germline V gives CDR1 SQVTM, CDR2 ANQGSEA. The CDR3 contains 16 residues. Trimming took 6 bases from V and 0 from J; bases not matched to a gene: 13. CDR3 loop: CSVETGRGVMNTEAFF. In DNA, the CDR3 is TGCAGCGTAGAGACAGGGCGAGGGGTTATGAACACTGAAGCTTTCTTT. Combining the CDR3 with reference TRBV29-1 and TRBJ1-1 gives the whole variable domain SAVISQKPSRDICQRGTSLTIQCQVDSQVTMMFWYRQQPGQSLTLIATANQGSEATYESGFVIDKFPISRPNLTFSTLTVSNMSPEDSSIYLCSVETGRGVMNTEAFFGQGTRLTVV.

This clone has a single count. This CDR3 reads CASSPSGEYYGYTF. CDR3 nucleotides: TGTGCCAGCTCACCAAGTGGGGAGTACTATGGCTACACCTTC. The chain links TRBV18 to TRBJ1-2; no clear D. V was shortened by 2 bases and J by 3 bases, with 10 bases between the two germline ends. The CDR3 has 14 amino acids. Germline V gene lookup returns CDR1 KGHSH and CDR2 LQKENI.

The rearrangement links TRBV11-2 to TRBJ1-3; D call uncertain. Trimming took 6 bases from V and 0 from J, leaving 12 bases between them. This CDR3 contains 15 residues. Looked up from germline, CDR1 is SGHAT and CDR2 is FQNNGV. For the CDR3, the DNA is TGTGCCAGCAGTCGCCCTGGGTACTCTGGAAACACCATATATTTT. This codes for CASSRPGYSGNTIYF.

The rearrangement joins TRBV7-2 to TRBJ2-1, with a weak D call TRBD2 (6 bases). This CDR3 spans 16 amino acids. Germline lookup yields CDR1 SGHTA and CDR2 FQGNSA. The V and J ends lost 3 bases and 7 bases respectively, with 19 bases between them. The CDR3 here is CASSFLGTPPRNEQFF. The CDR3 DNA follows: TGTGCCAGCAGCTTCCTCGGGACTCCCCCCAGGAATGAGCAGTTCTTC. Complete variable domain (other parts from reference TRBV7-2 and TRBJ2-1): GAGVSQSPSNKVTEKGKDVELRCDPISGHTALYWYRQSLGQGLEFLIYFQGNSAPDKSGLPSDRFSAERTGGSVSTLTIQRTQQEDSAVYLCASSFLGTPPRNEQFFGPGTRLTVL.

The V call is TRBV5-4, the J call TRBJ1-1, with 8 positions matching TRBD1. Germline CDR1 and CDR2: SGHNT and YYREEE (reference sequence). The CDR3 consists of 12 residues. With V trimmed by 4 bases and J by 9 bases, 5 bases remained unmatched. The CDR3 protein is CASSQRQGQAFF. CDR3 nucleotides: TGTGCCAGCAGCCAACGACAGGGGCAAGCTTTCTTT.

CDR3 loop: CASSPQGAYGYTF. The DNA for the CDR3 is TGTGCCAGCAGCCCTCAGGGGGCTTATGGCTACACCTTC. The V call is TRBV9, the J call TRBJ1-2; 8 bases line up with TRBD1. Trimming cost V 4 bases and J 5 bases; bases outside gene matches: 4. Germline loops: CDR1 SGDLS, CDR2 YYNGEE. The CDR3 has 13 residues.

This chain uses TRBV9 with TRBJ1-2; perhaps TRBD1 as D (5 bases). V lost 5 bases and J 8 bases, leaving 10 bases between the germline ends. The CDR3 consists of 11 residues. Germline V CDR1 and CDR2: SGDLS, YYNGEE. The CDR3 DNA follows: TGTGCCAGCAGAGGGGTTAAGGGCTACACCTTC. Amino acids: CASRGVKGYTF.

Regarding this clone: With a far larger clone one base away, a read error is the likely cause. Different DNA sequences within this sample yield the same CDR3. The chain recombines TRBV2 with TRBJ1-1; the D is unclear. V was clipped by 3 bases and J by 1 base, with 6 bases between them. Germline loops: CDR1 SNHLY, CDR2 FYNNEI. The CDR3 length is 13 residues. In nucleotides, the CDR3 is TGTGCCAGCAGTGAGGTCCCGAACACTGAAGCTTTCTTT. Its translation is CASSEVPNTEAFF.

Only one count was recorded for this clone. A much bigger clone sits one base away, suggesting this may be a read error. The chain recombines TRBV7-2 with TRBJ2-2; TRBD1 agrees at 9 bases. The CDR3 loop spans 15 amino acids. V gave up 5 bases and J gave up 1 base; unmatched junction bases: 2. The germline gives CDR1 SGHTA, CDR2 FQGNSA. Written as DNA, the CDR3 is TGTGCCAGCAGCAGGGACAGGGTGAACACCGGGGAGCTGTTTTTT. It codes for CASSRDRVNTGELFF.